These T cell receptor beta chains were read from a single sample in a study of blood T cell repertoires in COVID-19. Generated by immunoSEQ multiplex PCR, the TCRdb table keeps only in-frame clones and is missing some. This sample has around 65,000 clones, with roughly 84% found just once. The sample was peripheral blood. All receptors derive from a woman older than 75 with active or convalescent COVID-19. Both conserved end residues are part of each CDR3. A D gene is named only where the DNA matches it firmly. The size field is filled for only some rows; it gives once, few, many or a size class.

d_call: .; clone_size: .; j_call: TRBJ1-1; v_call: TRBV9; cdr3_nt: TGTGCCAGCAGCGTAGGAGGTGCGGGTACCGTCATCCCCGTCAGCGCTGAAGCTTTCTTT; cdr3_aa: CASSVGGAGTVIPVSAEAFF
d_call: .; clone_size: once; j_call: TRBJ1-4; v_call: TRBV13; cdr3_nt: TGTGCCAGCAGCTTGGGAGGTGGCAGCTTCGCAACTAATGAAAAACTGTTTTTT; cdr3_aa: CASSLGGGSFATNEKLFF
d_call: .; clone_size: once; j_call: TRBJ2-3; v_call: TRBV15; cdr3_nt: TGTGCCACCAGCAGAGAAAGGGGTGCAGATACGCAGTATTTT; cdr3_aa: CATSRERGADTQYF
d_call: .; clone_size: once; j_call: TRBJ1-4; v_call: TRBV5-1; cdr3_nt: TGCGCCAGCACCCCTGGCAGTTCAACTAATGAAAAACTGTTTTTT; cdr3_aa: CASTPGSSTNEKLFF
d_call: .; clone_size: .; j_call: TRBJ1-4; v_call: TRBV5-1; cdr3_nt: TGCGCCAGCACAAGGGGAACTAATGAAAAACTGTTTTTT; cdr3_aa: CASTRGTNEKLFF
d_call: TRBD1; clone_size: .; j_call: TRBJ2-5; v_call: TRBV2; cdr3_nt: TGTGCCAGCAGTGAAGGGACAGGGGGAGAGACCCAGTACTTC; cdr3_aa: CASSEGTGGETQYF
d_call: TRBD2; clone_size: few; j_call: TRBJ2-7; v_call: TRBV5-1; cdr3_nt: TGCGCCAGCAGCATAGGGACTAGCGGAACCTACGAGCAGTACTTC; cdr3_aa: CASSIGTSGTYEQYF
d_call: .; clone_size: .; j_call: TRBJ2-7; v_call: TRBV18; cdr3_nt: TGTGCCAGCTCACCCGCGACAGGACGCCTTTCCTACGAGCAGTACTTC; cdr3_aa: CASSPATGRLSYEQYF
d_call: .; clone_size: .; j_call: TRBJ2-2; v_call: TRBV10-3; cdr3_nt: TGTGCCATCAGTGGCAGGGACACCGGGGAGCTGTTTTTT; cdr3_aa: CAISGRDTGELFF
d_call: .; clone_size: .; j_call: TRBJ1-1; v_call: TRBV6-5; cdr3_nt: TGTGCCAGCAGGCGCGGGACGCAAACTGAAGCTTTCTTT; cdr3_aa: CASRRGTQTEAFF
d_call: TRBD1; clone_size: .; j_call: TRBJ1-2; v_call: TRBV6-4; cdr3_nt: TGTGCCAGCAGTCCCCTCGGGGGACAGCCTAACTATGGCTACACCTTC; cdr3_aa: CASSPLGGQPNYGYTF
d_call: TRBD1; clone_size: many; j_call: TRBJ1-1; v_call: TRBV6-1; cdr3_nt: TGTGCCAGCAGTGACCCGGGACAGCGAGCTTTCTTT; cdr3_aa: CASSDPGQRAFF
d_call: .; clone_size: .; j_call: TRBJ2-7; v_call: TRBV19; cdr3_nt: TGTGCCAGTAGCCGCCAGGGGCTTCGCTACGAGCAGTACTTC; cdr3_aa: CASSRQGLRYEQYF
d_call: .; clone_size: .; j_call: TRBJ1-2; v_call: TRBV19; cdr3_nt: TGTGCCAGTAGTATAGTTCAGGGGCACTATGGCTACACCTTC; cdr3_aa: CASSIVQGHYGYTF
d_call: .; clone_size: .; j_call: TRBJ2-3; v_call: TRBV5-1; cdr3_nt: TGCGCCAGCAGCCTCGGGGTTAACACAGATACGCAGTATTTT; cdr3_aa: CASSLGVNTDTQYF
d_call: .; clone_size: once; j_call: TRBJ1-1; v_call: TRBV29-1; cdr3_nt: TGCAGCGTTTTCTCGAACACTGAAGCTTTCTTT; cdr3_aa: CSVFSNTEAFF
d_call: .; clone_size: .; j_call: TRBJ2-7; v_call: TRBV5-1; cdr3_nt: TGCGCCAGCAGCTTGTTTACGGGAACCGGCTCCCACGAGCAGTACTTC; cdr3_aa: CASSLFTGTGSHEQYF
d_call: .; clone_size: .; j_call: TRBJ1-2; v_call: TRBV12-3/TRBV12-4; cdr3_nt: TGTGCCAGCAGTTCGACAGGTTTATATGGCTACACCTTC; cdr3_aa: CASSSTGLYGYTF
d_call: .; clone_size: .; j_call: TRBJ1-5; v_call: TRBV5-1; cdr3_nt: TGCGCCAGCAGCTTGGCTGGGGGGGAATGGCAGCCCCAGCATTTT; cdr3_aa: CASSLAGGEWQPQHF
d_call: TRBD1; clone_size: .; j_call: TRBJ1-3; v_call: TRBV29-1; cdr3_nt: TGCAGCGGGCGGACAGGGCCGTTTGGAAACACCATATATTTT; cdr3_aa: CSGRTGPFGNTIYF
d_call: .; clone_size: .; j_call: TRBJ1-2; v_call: TRBV5-4; cdr3_nt: TGTGCCAGCAGCCCTGCCTCGCTGGCCTATGGCTACACCTTC; cdr3_aa: CASSPASLAYGYTF
d_call: TRBD2; clone_size: few; j_call: TRBJ2-3; v_call: TRBV3-1/TRBV3-2; cdr3_nt: TGTGCCAGCAACCAACTAGCGGGGCCGGCAGATACGCAGTATTTT; cdr3_aa: CASNQLAGPADTQYF
d_call: TRBD1; clone_size: .; j_call: TRBJ2-7; v_call: TRBV27; cdr3_nt: TGTGCCAGCAGCCAAATTAGCGGTGGGACAGGGGGTTACGAGCAGTACTTC; cdr3_aa: CASSQISGGTGGYEQYF
d_call: TRBD2; clone_size: few; j_call: TRBJ2-2; v_call: TRBV4-1; cdr3_nt: TGCGCCAGCAGCCACCAGGGCGCGGGGGGACCGAACACCGGGGAGCTGTTTTTT; cdr3_aa: CASSHQGAGGPNTGELFF
d_call: .; clone_size: .; j_call: TRBJ2-3; v_call: TRBV11-3; cdr3_nt: TGTGCCAGCAGCTTATCTAGACAGTCCACAGATACGCAGTATTTT; cdr3_aa: CASSLSRQSTDTQYF
d_call: .; clone_size: .; j_call: TRBJ2-3; v_call: TRBV5-1; cdr3_nt: TGCGCCAGCAGCTCCCTAACAGGGTACGGCACAGATACGCAGTATTTT; cdr3_aa: CASSSLTGYGTDTQYF
d_call: TRBD1; clone_size: .; j_call: TRBJ2-7; v_call: TRBV9; cdr3_nt: TGTGCCAGCAGCTTCGGACAGGCAACCTACGAGCAGTACTTC; cdr3_aa: CASSFGQATYEQYF
d_call: .; clone_size: .; j_call: TRBJ2-1; v_call: TRBV7-2; cdr3_nt: TGTGCCAGCAGCTTACAGGGGTCCTACAATGAGCAGTTCTTC; cdr3_aa: CASSLQGSYNEQFF
d_call: TRBD1; clone_size: .; j_call: TRBJ2-5; v_call: TRBV9; cdr3_nt: TGTGCCAGCAGCGTAGGGGACAGGGGCCAAGAGACCCAGTACTTC; cdr3_aa: CASSVGDRGQETQYF
d_call: TRBD1; clone_size: .; j_call: TRBJ1-3; v_call: TRBV4-1; cdr3_nt: TGCGCCAGCAGCCAATCGGACAGGTCCGCCTCTGGAAACACCATATATTTT; cdr3_aa: CASSQSDRSASGNTIYF
d_call: TRBD2; clone_size: .; j_call: TRBJ2-3; v_call: TRBV3-1/TRBV3-2; cdr3_nt: TGTGCCAGCAGCCATGGTAGGACTAGCGGACCTCCCACAGATACGCAGTATTTT; cdr3_aa: CASSHGRTSGPPTDTQYF
d_call: .; clone_size: .; j_call: TRBJ1-6; v_call: TRBV3-1/TRBV3-2; cdr3_nt: TGTGCCAGCAGCCCAGACCTACAGGGATTTGAGAATTCACCCCTCCACTTT; cdr3_aa: CASSPDLQGFENSPLHF
d_call: .; clone_size: .; j_call: TRBJ2-7; v_call: TRBV4-1; cdr3_nt: TGCGCCAGTTCCTTGGGTGCGGGGAGTTACGAGCAGTACTTC; cdr3_aa: CASSLGAGSYEQYF
d_call: .; clone_size: .; j_call: TRBJ2-2; v_call: TRBV4-2; cdr3_nt: TGTGCCAGCAGCCAAGAGCCCCGGACAGAGGACGGGGAGCTGTTTTTT; cdr3_aa: CASSQEPRTEDGELFF
d_call: TRBD1; clone_size: .; j_call: TRBJ1-5; v_call: TRBV19; cdr3_nt: TGTGCCAGTAGTACCCCGGGACAGGGGGCGCACAACAATCAGCCCCAGCATTTT; cdr3_aa: CASSTPGQGAHNNQPQHF
d_call: .; clone_size: .; j_call: TRBJ2-3; v_call: TRBV5-1; cdr3_nt: TGCGCCAGCAGCTTGGCCAGCGGCACAGATACGCAGTATTTT; cdr3_aa: CASSLASGTDTQYF
d_call: .; clone_size: .; j_call: TRBJ1-4; v_call: TRBV19; cdr3_nt: TGTGCCAGTAGTACGACCAGGGGAAATGAAAAACTGTTTTTT; cdr3_aa: CASSTTRGNEKLFF
d_call: .; clone_size: .; j_call: TRBJ2-7; v_call: TRBV7-8; cdr3_nt: TGTGCCAGCAGCTTGTTCAGGACACCAACCTACGAGCAGTACTTC; cdr3_aa: CASSLFRTPTYEQYF
d_call: .; clone_size: .; j_call: TRBJ2-7; v_call: TRBV7-9; cdr3_nt: TGTGCCAGCAGCTACCTCCCAGGACAGAAGGACTCCTACGAGCAGTACTTC; cdr3_aa: CASSYLPGQKDSYEQYF
d_call: .; clone_size: .; j_call: TRBJ2-1; v_call: TRBV5-1; cdr3_nt: TGCGCCAGCAGCAACGGGATGGACGGGACCTACAATGAGCAGTTCTTC; cdr3_aa: CASSNGMDGTYNEQFF
d_call: TRBD1; clone_size: .; j_call: TRBJ1-1; v_call: TRBV4-2; cdr3_nt: TGTGCCAGCAGCCAAGATCTTAAGGGGGCGGACACTGAAGCTTTCTTT; cdr3_aa: CASSQDLKGADTEAFF
d_call: TRBD1; clone_size: .; j_call: TRBJ2-7; v_call: TRBV5-4; cdr3_nt: TGTGCCAGCAGCTTGATGACAGGGGGCCGCGAGCAGTACTTC; cdr3_aa: CASSLMTGGREQYF
d_call: .; clone_size: .; j_call: TRBJ2-5; v_call: TRBV9; cdr3_nt: TGTGCCAGCAGCGTAGTGGGGCTTGCACAAGAGACCCAGTACTTC; cdr3_aa: CASSVVGLAQETQYF
d_call: .; clone_size: .; j_call: TRBJ1-2; v_call: TRBV29-1; cdr3_nt: TGCAGCGTTTACAGGGACGGCGGCTACACCTTC; cdr3_aa: CSVYRDGGYTF
d_call: .; clone_size: .; j_call: TRBJ1-6; v_call: TRBV3-1/TRBV3-2; cdr3_nt: TGTGCCAGCAGCCCCAACCCGGGATCACCCCTCCACTTT; cdr3_aa: CASSPNPGSPLHF
d_call: TRBD1; clone_size: few; j_call: TRBJ1-2; v_call: TRBV11-3; cdr3_nt: TGTGCCAGCAGCTTAGAGGGGAGACAGGGGAACTATGGCTACACCTTC; cdr3_aa: CASSLEGRQGNYGYTF
d_call: TRBD2; clone_size: .; j_call: TRBJ2-5; v_call: TRBV11-2; cdr3_nt: TGTGCCAGCAGCCGGACTAGCGATCAAGAGACCCAGTACTTC; cdr3_aa: CASSRTSDQETQYF
d_call: .; clone_size: few; j_call: TRBJ1-2; v_call: TRBV5-6; cdr3_nt: TGTGCCAGCAGCTTCAAGAGGCGGCAGGGATCGAATGGCCACACCTTC; cdr3_aa: CASSFKRRQGSNGHTF
d_call: TRBD1; clone_size: .; j_call: TRBJ1-6; v_call: TRBV11-2; cdr3_nt: TGTGCCAGCAGCTCTTGGACAGGGGCTAATTCACCCCTCCACTTT; cdr3_aa: CASSSWTGANSPLHF
d_call: .; clone_size: .; j_call: TRBJ1-1; v_call: TRBV19; cdr3_nt: TGTGCCAGTTCGAATGGCGGGGTCGCGGAAGCTTTCTTT; cdr3_aa: CASSNGGVAEAFF
d_call: .; clone_size: .; j_call: TRBJ1-1; v_call: TRBV4-2; cdr3_nt: TGTGCCAGCAGCCAAGTTCAGGGAACCGAAGCTTTCTTT; cdr3_aa: CASSQVQGTEAFF
d_call: .; clone_size: .; j_call: TRBJ2-5; v_call: TRBV6-5; cdr3_nt: TGTGCCAGCAGGCCCAGGGGTCGGGAGACCCAGTACTTC; cdr3_aa: CASRPRGRETQYF
d_call: TRBD1; clone_size: .; j_call: TRBJ1-2; v_call: TRBV5-6; cdr3_nt: TGTGCCAGCAGCTCGGACAGGTGGTCCGGGACGCCTAACTATGGCTACACCTTC; cdr3_aa: CASSSDRWSGTPNYGYTF
d_call: TRBD2; clone_size: .; j_call: TRBJ2-5; v_call: TRBV5-1; cdr3_nt: TGCGCCAGCAGAGCCCTCGGGGGGGGGCCGGGAGAGACCCAGTACTTC; cdr3_aa: CASRALGGGPGETQYF
d_call: .; clone_size: .; j_call: TRBJ2-7; v_call: TRBV7-2; cdr3_nt: TGTGCCAGCAGCCCCGCGAACTCCTACGAGCAGTACTTC; cdr3_aa: CASSPANSYEQYF
d_call: .; clone_size: .; j_call: TRBJ1-1; v_call: TRBV6-1; cdr3_nt: TGTGCCAGCAGTGAAGGGGGTAATCGGGGGAACACTGAAGCTTTCTTT; cdr3_aa: CASSEGGNRGNTEAFF
d_call: TRBD1; clone_size: once; j_call: TRBJ2-5; v_call: TRBV6-6; cdr3_nt: TGTGCCAGCAGAAGGACAGGGGGCCGACAAGAGACCCAGTACTTC; cdr3_aa: CASRRTGGRQETQYF
d_call: .; clone_size: few; j_call: TRBJ1-2; v_call: TRBV21-1; cdr3_nt: TGTGCCAGCAGCAAAGCGCTACAGGGGGGGAGGTATGGCTACACCTTC; cdr3_aa: CASSKALQGGRYGYTF
d_call: .; clone_size: .; j_call: TRBJ2-3; v_call: TRBV14; cdr3_nt: TGTGCCAGCAGCCGGGGCTACTTCGTGACGCAGTATTTT; cdr3_aa: CASSRGYFVTQYF